These 32 T cell receptor beta chains were sequenced from one sample in a study of blood T cell repertoires in COVID-19. TCRdb's copy holds only in-frame clones and misses some; the assay was immunoSEQ multiplex PCR. The sample has hundreds of thousands of clones, 87% seen once. What was sequenced was peripheral blood. The receptors were sampled from a man in his sixties who had recovered from COVID-19.

The chain joins TRBV19 to TRBJ1-5; the match to TRBD1 covers 8 bases. Germline loops: CDR1 LNHDA, CDR2 SQIVND (reference sequence). Unmatched junction bases numbered 7, after V lost 3 bases and J lost 3 bases. This CDR3 has 16 amino acids. The CDR3 nucleotides are TGTGCCAGTAGTATTCCAGACAGGGGCCTCAATCAGCCCCAGCATTTT. It specifies CASSIPDRGLNQPQHF.

This clone was counted a few times. V is TRBV14 and J is TRBJ1-2; 7 bases agree with TRBD1. V lost 2 bases to trimming and J lost 8 bases; unmatched junction nucleotides: 5. Germline V gene data show CDR1 as SGHDN and CDR2 as FVKESK. The CDR3 is 13 residues long. CDR3 sequence reads: CASSQNGQAGYTF. The CDR3 bases are TGTGCCAGCAGCCAAAACGGACAGGCCGGCTACACCTTC.

Only a few counts were recorded for this clone. The chain couples TRBV5-6 to TRBJ2-7, with 11 positions matching TRBD2. In germline, CDR1 is SGHDT, CDR2 YYEEEE. Germline trimming cut 1 base from V and 0 bases from J; bases unmatched to any gene: 9. The CDR3 is made up of 18 amino acids. The DNA for the CDR3 is TGTGCCAGCAGCTTGTTCGCTAGCGGGAGGTTCTCCTCCTACGAGCAGTACTTC. It encodes CASSLFASGRFSSYEQYF.

The rearrangement links TRBV5-5 to TRBJ1-5; tentatively, D is TRBD1 (5 bases). This CDR3 comprises 15 residues. Deletions cut 4 bases from V and 2 bases from J, with 13 bases between. Germline V gene lookup returns CDR1 SGHKS and CDR2 YYEKEE (reference sequence). CDR3 region: CASSPKGFGNQPQHF. For the CDR3, the DNA is TGTGCCAGCAGCCCCAAGGGGTTTGGCAATCAGCCCCAGCATTTT.

The V call is TRBV13, the J call TRBJ1-3, with D perhaps matching TRBD1 (5 bases). V lost 5 bases to trimming and J lost 2 bases, with 16 bases between them. Germline V CDR1 and CDR2: PRHDT, FYEKMQ (reference sequence). The CDR3 has 16 amino acids. The CDR3 nucleotides are TGTGCCAGCAGCGGCTGGACCGGGGGTACTGGAAACACCATATATTTT. Its translation is CASSGWTGGTGNTIYF. The full variable domain, completed using reference TRBV13 and TRBJ1-3, is AAGVIQSPRHLIKEKRETATLKCYPIPRHDTVYWYQQGPGQDPQFLISFYEKMQSDKGSIPDRFSAQQFSDYHSELNMSSLELGDSALYFCASSGWTGGTGNTIYFGEGSWLTVV.

V gene TRBV18 combines with J gene TRBJ1-4, with a weak D call TRBD1 (6 bases). CDR3 length: 15 amino acids. Germline V gene data show CDR1 as KGHSH and CDR2 as LQKENI. The germline V and J ends were trimmed by 2 bases and 0 bases, with 7 bases remaining between them. In nucleotides, the CDR3 is TGTGCCAGCTCACCAAGACAGGCAACTAATGAAAAACTGTTTTTT. Protein sequence: CASSPRQATNEKLFF.

This chain connects TRBV24-1 to TRBJ2-1, with 12 bases fitting TRBD1. The V segment lost 3 bases and the J segment 6 bases; nucleotides outside the gene matches: 11. The CDR3 consists of 18 residues. Germline V gives CDR1 KGHDR, CDR2 SFDVKD. CDR3 in DNA: TGTGCCACCAGTGATCTACGAAAGGGACAGGGGGCGGTCAATGAGCAGTTCTTC. Translating gives CATSDLRKGQGAVNEQFF.

The gene calls are TRBV9 and TRBJ2-3; TRBD2 matches at 9 bases. The trim removed 4 bases at V and 2 bases at J, leaving 5 bases unmatched. Germline CDR1 and CDR2: SGDLS and YYNGEE. The CDR3 covers 15 residues. CDR3 amino acids: CASSFSGGPTDTQYF. The CDR3 nucleotides read TGTGCCAGCAGCTTTAGCGGGGGCCCCACAGATACGCAGTATTTT.

V is TRBV7-2 and J is TRBJ1-2, with 8 positions matching TRBD1. V gave up 0 bases and J gave up 6 bases; unmatched junction bases: 0. Germline V gives CDR1 SGHTA, CDR2 FQGNSA. CDR3 length: 13 amino acids. CDR3 amino acids: CASSLATGDGYTF. CDR3 nucleotides: TGTGCCAGCAGCTTAGCGACAGGGGATGGCTACACCTTC.

V is TRBV11-2 and J is TRBJ2-1, with 8 bases identical to TRBD2. The CDR3 totals 15 residues. The J segment lost 6 bases and the V segment lost 4 bases, leaving 8 bases of the junction unmatched. Germline CDR1 and CDR2: SGHAT and FQNNGV. This chain's CDR3 is CASSSTSGTSNEQFF. In DNA form, the CDR3 reads TGTGCCAGCAGCTCAACCTCCGGGACTAGCAATGAGCAGTTCTTC.

This chain joins TRBV11-1 and TRBJ2-3; D may be TRBD1 (6 bases). CDR1 and CDR2 from the germline V gene are SGHAT and FQDESV (reference sequence). V lost 5 bases and J lost 6, with 15 bases in between. CDR3 length: 14 amino acids. DNA of the CDR3: TGTGCCAGCAGCGATAGGACAGTTGGGGATACGCAGTATTTT. Protein: CASSDRTVGDTQYF.

The CDR3 coding sequence is TGTGCCAGCAGCTTTCGGGGGAACGAGCAGTACTTC. Its protein is CASSFRGNEQYF. V and J are TRBV11-3 and TRBJ2-7; D may be TRBD2 (6 bases). The length of the CDR3 is 12 residues. V was cut by 3 bases and J by 5 bases, with 8 bases left in between. Germline loops: CDR1 SGHNT, CDR2 YENEEA. Full variable domain (rest looked up from reference TRBV11-3 and TRBJ2-7): EAGVVQSPRYKIIEKKQPVAFWCNPISGHNTLYWYLQNLGQGPELLIRYENEEAVDDSQLPKDRFSAERLKGVDSTLKIQPAELGDSAVYLCASSFRGNEQYFGPGTRLTVT.

A single count supports this clone. The chain carries TRBV14 and TRBJ1-5; the D is unclear. The CDR3 consists of 14 residues. Germline assignment: CDR1 SGHDN and CDR2 FVKESK. V lost 1 base, J lost 7 bases, and 11 bases lay in between. CDR3 in amino acids: CASSQGGGNQPQHF. The CDR3 DNA follows: TGTGCCAGCAGCCAAGGGGGAGGGAACCAGCCCCAGCATTTT.

CDR3 amino acids: CASSGNGATQYF. The CDR3 DNA reads as TGTGCCAGCAGCGGCAATGGGGCGACCCAGTACTTC. The chain employs TRBV6-5 and TRBJ2-5, with a possible D match to TRBD1 (5 bases). Germline-derived CDR1 and CDR2 are MNHEY and SVGAGI. Trimming stripped 6 bases from V and 7 bases from J, with 12 bases between. The CDR3 spans 12 residues.

The rearrangement links TRBV28 to TRBJ2-7; tentative D call: TRBD2 (6 bases). V dropped 6 bases and J dropped 6 bases, with 24 bases sitting between them. Germline values: CDR1 MDHEN, CDR2 SYDVKM. The CDR3 runs to 16 residues. CDR3 nucleotide sequence: TGTGCCAGCAGGGCACTAGCACAGATCAACCCTCTCGAGCAGTACTTC. It specifies CASRALAQINPLEQYF.

This clone was recorded once. The chain uses TRBV4-2 and TRBJ2-7, with D tentatively TRBD2 (6 bases). The V end lost 1 base, the J end lost 6 bases, and 13 bases lay between the germline ends. The CDR3 extends over 14 amino acids. The germline V gene encodes CDR1 LGHNA and CDR2 YNFKEQ. In nucleotides, the CDR3 is TGTGCCAGCAGCCAAGTTCAGGTGGGGGGCGAGCAGTACTTC. Residues: CASSQVQVGGEQYF.

CDR3: CASSSQGKGDTEAFF. The CDR3 DNA follows: TGTGCCAGCAGCTCTCAGGGGAAGGGGGACACTGAAGCTTTCTTT. The chain uses TRBV7-3 and TRBJ1-1, with a weak D call TRBD1 (6 bases). The germline CDR1 and CDR2 sequences are SGHTA and FQGTGA. This CDR3 has 15 residues. V was shortened by 4 bases and J by 3 bases, with 15 bases between the two germline ends.

The rearrangement links TRBV6-6 to TRBJ1-2, with D uncertain. Deletions cut 6 bases from V and 3 bases from J, with 11 bases between. The CDR3 runs 13 residues. The germline V gene has CDR1 MNHNY and CDR2 SVGAGI (reference sequence). CDR3 sequence reads: CASSFNTDYGYTF. The CDR3 DNA sequence: TGTGCCAGCAGCTTCAACACAGACTATGGCTACACCTTC.

This clone was found a few times. This chain links TRBV7-9 with TRBJ2-2, with D possibly matching TRBD2 (6 bases). CDR3 size: 15 residues. Trimming stripped 4 bases from V and 0 bases from J, with 9 bases between. Germline V CDR1 and CDR2: SEHNR, FQNEAQ (reference sequence). The CDR3: CASSSGLTNTGELFF. The DNA for the CDR3 is TGTGCCAGCAGCTCGGGACTCACGAACACCGGGGAGCTGTTTTTT.

The chain carries TRBV5-1 and TRBJ1-3, with D possibly TRBD1 on 6 matching bases. V was cut by 4 bases and J by 0 bases, with 11 bases left in between. This CDR3 region has 15 residues. Per the germline V gene, CDR1 is SGHRS and CDR2 is YFSETQ. CDR3 in amino acids: CASSLRGSSGNTIYF. As DNA, the CDR3 is TGCGCCAGCAGCCTTAGGGGGAGCTCTGGAAACACCATATATTTT.

The gene calls are TRBV7-3 and TRBJ1-3; D unresolved. CDR1 is SGHTA, CDR2 FQGTGA, per germline. The CDR3 covers 16 residues. V gave up 1 base and J gave up 4 bases, with 14 bases separating them. The CDR3 region has the DNA TGTGCCAGCAGCTTAAGCGGGTTGAGTGGGGGAAACACCATATATTTT. It yields the protein CASSLSGLSGGNTIYF.

The rearrangement uses TRBV14 and TRBJ2-7, with TRBD1 identical over 8 bases. From germline, CDR1 is SGHDN and CDR2 FVKESK. V shed 4 bases and J 0 bases; nucleotides not matched to a gene: 5. The CDR3 length is 15 residues. Here the CDR3 reads CASSRTGGSSYEQYF. In nucleotides, the CDR3 is TGTGCCAGCAGCCGAACAGGGGGAAGCTCCTACGAGCAGTACTTC.

The chain carries TRBV19 and TRBJ1-5; 9 bases are a match to TRBD1. CDR3 length equals 15 residues. J gave up 3 bases and V 6 bases, and 6 bases lay outside the gene matches. Germline lookup yields CDR1 LNHDA and CDR2 SQIVND (reference sequence). CDR3 in amino acids: CASSPGTGINQPQHF. The DNA for the CDR3 is TGTGCCAGTAGCCCCGGGACAGGGATCAATCAGCCCCAGCATTTT. Filled out from reference TRBV19 and TRBJ1-5, the complete variable domain reads DGGITQSPKYLFRKEGQNVTLSCEQNLNHDAMYWYRQDPGQGLRLIYYSQIVNDFQKGDIAEGYSVSREKKESFPLTVTSAQKNPTAFYLCASSPGTGINQPQHFGDGTRLSIL.

This chain connects TRBV11-3 to TRBJ2-1; tentative D call: TRBD1 (5 bases). The CDR3 consists of 13 residues. V was trimmed by 3 bases and J by 13 bases, leaving 16 bases between them. The germline gives CDR1 SGHNT, CDR2 YENEEA. The CDR3 DNA sequence: TGTGCCAGCAGCTTCTCCTCAGGGTTGGAACAGTTCTTC. Translation gives CASSFSSGLEQFF.

The rearrangement uses TRBV18 and TRBJ1-2, with D perhaps matching TRBD1 (6 bases). The V and J ends lost 6 bases and 2 bases respectively, with 10 bases between them. Germline V gives CDR1 KGHSH, CDR2 LQKENI. This CDR3 has 13 amino acids. The CDR3 is CASSPGQNYGYTF. The DNA for the CDR3 is TGTGCCAGCTCGCCAGGACAGAACTATGGCTACACCTTC. Combining the CDR3 with reference TRBV18 and TRBJ1-2 gives the whole variable domain NAGVMQNPRHLVRRRGQEARLRCSPMKGHSHVYWYRQLPEEGLKFMVYLQKENIIDESGMPKERFSAEFPKEGPSILRIQQVVRGDSAAYFCASSPGQNYGYTFGSGTRLTVV.

The chain carries TRBV19 and TRBJ1-2, with 8 bases fitting TRBD1. The CDR3 spans 16 residues. Germline CDR1 LNHDA, CDR2 SQIVND (reference sequence). V lost 5 bases to trimming and J lost 4 bases; unmatched junction nucleotides: 12. This chain's CDR3 is CASSVMPGQGSYGYTF. CDR3 nucleotide sequence: TGTGCCAGTAGTGTGATGCCCGGACAGGGCAGCTATGGCTACACCTTC.

This rearrangement joins TRBV28 to TRBJ2-7, with D perhaps TRBD1 (5 bases). Germline-derived CDR1 and CDR2 are MDHEN and SYDVKM. CDR3 length equals 15 residues. V lost 5 bases and J 0 bases, leaving 14 bases between the germline ends. DNA for the CDR3: TGTGCCAGCAGTGCAGGGTTCGGTCCCTCCTACGAGCAGTACTTC. Amino acid sequence: CASSAGFGPSYEQYF.

Only a few counts were recorded for this clone. This rearrangement joins TRBV3-1 (or the pseudogene TRBV3-2) to TRBJ2-1; 7 bases map to TRBD2. The trim removed 0 bases at V and 8 bases at J, leaving 7 bases unmatched. The CDR3 covers 15 residues. Germline V gene lookup returns CDR1 LGHDT and CDR2 YNNKEL (reference sequence). The CDR3 spells CASSQEPNGGYEQFF. The CDR3 DNA reads as TGTGCCAGCAGCCAAGAACCCAACGGGGGGTATGAGCAGTTCTTC.

The chain joins TRBV18 to TRBJ2-7, with 7 bases matching TRBD1. The CDR3 is made up of 15 amino acids. V was pared by 3 bases and J by 6 bases, with 11 bases of the junction left unmatched. Germline V lookup: CDR1 KGHSH, CDR2 LQKENI. CDR3 nucleotide sequence: TGTGCCAGCTCACCCAATGGACAGGACCTCGCCGAGCAGTACTTC. Its translation is CASSPNGQDLAEQYF.

This clone is a singleton in its sample. This chain joins TRBV6-5 and TRBJ2-6, with D possibly matching TRBD1 (6 bases). Germline CDR1 and CDR2: MNHEY and SVGAGI. V lost 0 bases, J lost 2 bases, and 8 bases lay in between. This CDR3 spans 16 amino acids. For the CDR3, the DNA is TGTGCCAGCAGTTACTCCTGGACAGCTGGGGCCAACGTCCTGACTTTC. This codes for CASSYSWTAGANVLTF.

The chain carries TRBV3-1 (or the pseudogene TRBV3-2) and TRBJ2-1; 7 bases are shared with TRBD2. The V and J ends lost 4 bases and 5 bases, in that order; junction bases with no gene match: 8. Germline V gives CDR1 LGHDT, CDR2 YNNKEL (reference sequence). This CDR3 spans 15 amino acids. CDR3 residues: CASSREMAGDNEQFF. Here the CDR3 DNA reads TGTGCCAGCAGCCGAGAGATGGCGGGAGACAATGAGCAGTTCTTC.

The chain carries TRBV7-6 and TRBJ1-3; no definite D call. V dropped 1 base and J dropped 2 bases, with 12 bases sitting between them. The CDR3 extends over 16 amino acids. Looked up from germline, CDR1 is SGHVS and CDR2 is FNYEAQ. The CDR3 DNA is TGTGCCAGCAGCTTAGTCCGGGGTGCTACTGGAAACACCATATATTTT. It translates to CASSLVRGATGNTIYF.